The 12 T cell receptor beta chains below were found in one sample sequenced in a study of T cell changes during pregnancy in multiple sclerosis. TCRdb's copy holds only in-frame clones and misses some; the assay was immunoSEQ multiplex PCR. The data contain 40,000 or so clones, roughly 90% of them seen just once; the ten biggest clones take up just over 5.5%. The material sequenced was CD8+ T cells from peripheral blood mononuclear cells, taken in the third trimester of pregnancy. These receptors were obtained from a female donor with multiple sclerosis, enrolled in a pregnancy study.

The chain uses TRBV5-6 and TRBJ2-1, with D tentatively TRBD1 (5 bases). The CDR3 is made up of 12 amino acids. The V and J ends lost 4 bases and 8 bases respectively, with 10 bases between them. Germline V gene data show CDR1 as SGHDT and CDR2 as YYEEEE. The CDR3 DNA sequence: TGTGCCAGCAGCCCGACAGCCGATGAGCAGTTCTTC. It codes for CASSPTADEQFF.

The chain joins TRBV14 to TRBJ2-1; D perhaps matches TRBD1 (7 bases). Looked up from germline, CDR1 is SGHDN and CDR2 is FVKESK. This CDR3 spans 16 amino acids. V lost 4 bases and J 7 bases, leaving 20 bases between the germline ends. The CDR3 DNA sequence: TGTGCCAGCAGCCCTTGGGACTCCCCAGGGGGTAATGAGCAGTTCTTC. Translation gives CASSPWDSPGGNEQFF.

This clone has a single count. The chain links TRBV5-6 to TRBJ2-7, with D tentatively TRBD2 (6 bases). From germline, CDR1 is SGHDT and CDR2 YYEEEE. Trimming took 0 bases from V and 2 from J, leaving 12 bases between them. The CDR3 has 15 amino acids. CDR3 residues: CASSLEASDTYEQYF. For the CDR3, the DNA is TGTGCCAGCAGCTTGGAGGCTAGCGATACCTACGAGCAGTACTTC.

DNA for the CDR3: TGTGCCAGCAGACATAGACAGGGGGCCGAGCAGTACTTC. Translation gives CASRHRQGAEQYF. The V gene is TRBV7-9, the J gene TRBJ2-7; TRBD1 agrees at 10 bases. V was clipped by 6 bases and J by 6 bases; unmatched bases: 5. This CDR3 spans 13 amino acids. Germline CDR1 reads SEHNR; CDR2 reads FQNEAQ (reference sequence).

This clone occurred a few times. The rearrangement uses TRBV5-6 and TRBJ1-1; D perhaps matches TRBD1 (6 bases). Germline-derived CDR1 and CDR2 are SGHDT and YYEEEE. This CDR3 spans 12 amino acids. V was clipped by 2 bases and J by 7 bases, with 9 bases between them. Here the CDR3 reads CASSLGRGEAFF. The CDR3 nucleotides read TGTGCCAGCAGCTTAGGCAGGGGTGAAGCTTTCTTT. The full variable domain, in which reference TRBV5-6 and TRBJ1-1 provide the parts outside the CDR3, is DAGVTQSPTHLIKTRGQQVTLRCSPKSGHDTVSWYQQALGQGPQFIFQYYEEEERQRGNFPDRFSGHQFPNYSSELNVNALLLGDSALYLCASSLGRGEAFFGQGTRLTVV.

The chain combines TRBV6-6 with TRBJ2-7, with D possibly TRBD1 on 6 matching bases. V was cut by 6 bases and J by 2 bases, with 11 bases left in between. The germline CDR1 and CDR2 sequences are MNHNY and SVGAGI (reference sequence). The CDR3 totals 13 residues. Here the CDR3 reads CASSNGQPYEQYF. DNA of the CDR3: TGTGCCAGCAGCAACGGACAGCCCTACGAGCAGTACTTC.

This clone was seen a single time. The chain carries TRBV5-6 and TRBJ1-1, with D perhaps TRBD1 (6 bases). The CDR3 contains 14 residues. The germline gives CDR1 SGHDT, CDR2 YYEEEE. The V end was cut by 2 bases, the J end by 7 bases, with 15 bases between. The CDR3 coding sequence is TGTGCCAGCAGCTTAGTACGGGGGGCGGATGAAGCTTTCTTT. It is translated as CASSLVRGADEAFF.

This chain joins TRBV4-2 and TRBJ2-2; D is possibly TRBD1 (6 bases). Germline CDR1 reads LGHNA; CDR2 reads YNFKEQ. V was pared by 0 bases and J by 4 bases, with 12 bases between. The CDR3 extends over 16 amino acids. The CDR3 is CASSQEGKGGTGELFF. CDR3 nucleotides: TGTGCCAGCAGCCAAGAAGGCAAAGGGGGCACCGGGGAGCTGTTTTTT.

The chain recombines TRBV19 with TRBJ2-2; 10 nucleotides agree with TRBD2. Germline CDR1 and CDR2: LNHDA and SQIVND (reference sequence). The V gene end was trimmed by 5 bases and the J gene end by 5 bases; junction bases not matched to a gene: 5. The CDR3 is made up of 15 amino acids. The CDR3 bases are TGTGCCAGTAGTTCGCTAGCGGGAGTTACCGGGGAGCTGTTTTTT. Translated: CASSSLAGVTGELFF.

This chain links TRBV6-5 with TRBJ1-4; a weak D match, TRBD1 (5 bases). Germline CDR1 reads MNHEY; CDR2 reads SVGAGI. The CDR3 loop spans 13 amino acids. The V end lost 4 bases, the J end lost 5 bases, and 8 bases lay between the germline ends. The CDR3 DNA reads TGTGCCAGCAGTTTACGACAGAATGAAAAACTGTTTTTT. It codes for CASSLRQNEKLFF.

This chain uses TRBV30 with TRBJ2-7, with 7 nucleotides matching TRBD2. The CDR3 runs to 17 residues. With 1 base clipped from V and 3 bases from J, the junction kept 15 bases outside the gene matches. The germline V gene has CDR1 GTSNPN and CDR2 SVGIG (reference sequence). CDR3 loop: CAWSAPTSPTLFYEQYF. As DNA, the CDR3 is TGTGCCTGGAGTGCCCCGACTAGCCCCACCCTCTTCTACGAGCAGTACTTC. The whole variable domain, remainder taken from reference TRBV30 and TRBJ2-7, is SQTIHQWPATLVQPVGSPLSLECTVEGTSNPNLYWYRQAAGRGLQLLFYSVGIGQISSEVPQNLSASRPQDRQFILSSKKLLLSDSGFYLCAWSAPTSPTLFYEQYFGPGTRLTVT.

V and J are TRBV19 and TRBJ2-1; 9 nucleotides line up with TRBD2. Germline V gene lookup returns CDR1 LNHDA and CDR2 SQIVND (reference sequence). V was clipped by 4 bases and J by 11 bases; unmatched bases: 15. The CDR3 has 16 residues. The DNA of the CDR3 is TGTGCCAGTAGTAGCCAACTAGCGGGTGGACAATCCCAGCAGTTCTTC. This encodes CASSSQLAGGQSQQFF.